The clone carrying this T cell receptor (beta chain) was observed a handful of times. TCRdb keeps only in-frame clones here, not all; method: immunoSEQ multiplex PCR. The data show roughly 100,000 clones, over 75% seen once. This entry comes from a study of T cell responses to AZD1222 COVID-19 vaccine. V was clipped by 1 base and J by 3 bases, with 10 bases between them. CDR3 length equals 14 residues. The V gene's germline CDR1 is MDHEN and CDR2 SYDVKM. The chain has TRBV28 and TRBJ2-7; no clear D. The sample was peripheral blood, taken on day 0 of AZD1222 vaccination. This clonotype originated in an adult in good health. The CDR3 loop is CASSLYAALYEQYF. Here the CDR3 DNA reads TGTGCCAGCAGTTTATACGCAGCCCTCTACGAGCAGTACTTC.